Below are 7 T cell receptor beta chains sequenced from a single sample in a study of beta chain features in type 1 diabetes. The isolated RNA, all of it, was reverse transcribed, so expressed TCRB transcripts were what got sequenced. Repertoires were generated with immunoSEQ multiplex PCR, while TCRdb's copy carries only in-frame clones and drops some. Among 250,000 to 350,000 clones listed, 11% to 15% were seen once. The sample was central memory CD4+ T cells from blood. These receptors originate from a man younger than 40 in good health.

This clone has just a few counts. The rearrangement links TRBV5-4 to TRBJ2-5; 12 nucleotides align to TRBD2. The CDR3 runs to 16 residues. CDR1 and CDR2 (germline): SGHNT, YYREEE (reference sequence). V was pared by 2 bases and J by 5 bases, with 7 bases of the junction left unmatched. The CDR3 sequence is CASSLLLAGGRETQYF. As DNA, the CDR3 is TGTGCCAGCAGCTTACTCCTAGCGGGGGGGCGTGAGACCCAGTACTTC.

This clone was counted between two and nine times. This rearrangement joins TRBV4-1 to TRBJ1-2, with 10 bases matching TRBD1. With V trimmed by 1 base and J by 8 bases, 1 base remained unmatched. The CDR3 sequence is 13 residues long. Looked up from germline, CDR1 is MGHRA and CDR2 is YSYEKL. The CDR3 reads CASSQGQGAGYTF. In DNA form, the CDR3 reads TGCGCCAGCAGCCAAGGACAGGGGGCAGGCTACACCTTC.

In its sample, this clone was seen a few times. The chain is built from TRBV6-1 and TRBJ1-2, with D possibly TRBD1 on 5 matching bases. CDR1 and CDR2 from the germline V gene are MNHNS and SASEGT. V was clipped by 11 bases and J by 5 bases, with 15 bases between them. The CDR3 contains 12 residues. In DNA, the CDR3 is TGTGCCTGCGCCAGTGGGGGATATGGCTACACCTTC. Translation gives CACASGGYGYTF.

V is TRBV9 and J is TRBJ2-3, with TRBD2 identical over 7 bases. In germline, CDR1 is SGDLS, CDR2 YYNGEE. The J segment lost 3 bases and the V segment lost 0 bases, leaving 10 bases of the junction unmatched. This CDR3 has 17 amino acids. The CDR3 spells CASSVDPAGLLTDTQYF. The CDR3 DNA sequence: TGTGCCAGCAGCGTAGACCCAGCGGGACTACTTACAGATACGCAGTATTTT.

V usage is TRBV5-8 and J usage is TRBJ1-1; D uncertain. The CDR3 is 13 residues long. V was pared by 1 base and J by 7 bases, with 11 bases between. Germline CDR1 reads SGHTS; CDR2 reads YDEGEE. The CDR3 region is CASSLLGLGEAFF. The CDR3 coding sequence is TGTGCCAGCAGCTTGCTAGGTCTCGGTGAAGCTTTCTTT.

This sequence joins TRBV6-5 and TRBJ1-2, with D uncertain. The ends were cut back, 2 bases at V and 8 bases at J, with 12 bases in the middle. CDR1 and CDR2 (germline): MNHEY, SVGAGI. The CDR3 totals 13 residues. The CDR3 here is CASSYREVGGYTF. CDR3 nucleotide sequence: TGTGCCAGCAGTTACCGCGAAGTAGGAGGCTACACCTTC.

This chain links TRBV5-1 with TRBJ2-5; a weak D match, TRBD1 (7 bases). Deletions cut 6 bases from V and 4 bases from J, with 16 bases between. The CDR3 extends over 14 amino acids. Germline V gene data show CDR1 as SGHRS and CDR2 as YFSETQ. This CDR3 reads CASTKGGGAETQYF. The CDR3 nucleotides are TGCGCCAGCACCAAAGGAGGGGGCGCAGAGACCCAGTACTTC.